Following are 15 T cell receptor beta chains from one sample sequenced in a study of cytotoxic CD8 clonotypes in ibrutinib-treated CLL. The repertoire was sequenced with immunoSEQ multiplex PCR; TCRdb's copy has only in-frame clones and lacks some. There are 330,000 or so clones in the sample; over 60% occur only once, and roughly 6% lies in the top ten. The input for sequencing was PBMCs, taken after 36 months of ibrutinib treatment. The receptors derive from a human donor with chronic lymphocytic leukemia.

The chain uses TRBV6-4 and TRBJ1-1, with D possibly TRBD1 on 5 matching bases. The V and J ends lost 3 bases and 3 bases respectively, with 14 bases between them. The CDR3 extends over 15 amino acids. The germline CDR1 and CDR2 sequences are MRHNA and SNTAGT. CDR3 loop: CASSEQGLAYTEAFF. In DNA, the CDR3 is TGTGCCAGCAGTGAGCAGGGTCTAGCCTACACTGAAGCTTTCTTT.

The chain is built from TRBV4-3 and TRBJ1-4, with D unclear. Trimming left V 0 bases short and J 1 base short, with 12 bases between. Germline assignment: CDR1 LGHNA and CDR2 YSLEER. The CDR3 is made up of 17 amino acids. The CDR3 nucleotides read TGCGCCAGCAGCCAAGATCTTTGGGAGTTAACTAATGAAAAACTGTTTTTT. This gives the protein CASSQDLWELTNEKLFF.

This clone appeared a few times. The chain recombines TRBV10-3 with TRBJ2-3; D remains unclear. V lost 5 bases, J lost 5 bases, and 5 bases lay in between. Germline-derived CDR1 and CDR2 are ENHRY and SYGVKD. This CDR3 has 11 amino acids. The CDR3 loop is CAISSRDTQYF. The CDR3 DNA sequence: TGTGCCATCAGTTCCCGAGATACGCAGTATTTT.

This clone was counted only a few times. V is TRBV10-1 and J is TRBJ2-7; the match to TRBD1 covers 10 bases. This CDR3 has 16 residues. Trimming cost V 0 bases and J 2 bases; bases outside gene matches: 4. Germline CDR1 is WNHNN and CDR2 is SYGVQD (reference sequence). CDR3 DNA: TGCGCCAGCAGTGAGTCTGGGACAGGGGTCACCTACGAGCAGTACTTC. Translated, it gives CASSESGTGVTYEQYF.

The chain uses TRBV4-2 and TRBJ2-3; D might be TRBD2 (5 bases). The ends were cut back, 8 bases at V and 2 bases at J, with 17 bases in the middle. CDR3 size: 15 residues. CDR1 LGHNA and CDR2 YNFKEQ come from the germline V gene. CDR3 DNA: TGTGCCAGCGCACCTTCGGGGTTCAACACAGATACGCAGTATTTT. Translating gives CASAPSGFNTDTQYF.

This clone occurred a few times. This chain's CDR3 is CASSRGQGPNTGELFF. CDR3 DNA sequence: TGTGCCAGTAGTAGGGGACAGGGTCCGAACACCGGGGAGCTGTTTTTT. The chain combines TRBV19 with TRBJ2-2; 9 bases agree with TRBD1. V dropped 4 bases and J dropped 0; count of bases not matched to a gene: 3. CDR3 size: 16 residues. Per germline, CDR1 LNHDA and CDR2 SQIVND (reference sequence).

The rearrangement links TRBV29-1 to TRBJ2-5; 15 nucleotides line up with TRBD2. The germline CDR1 and CDR2 sequences are SQVTM and ANQGSEA. CDR3 length: 14 residues. V shed 7 bases, J shed 5 bases, and the junction held 5 bases outside the gene matches. The CDR3 loop reads CSAGTSGRRETQYF. The CDR3 DNA is TGCAGCGCCGGGACTAGCGGGAGGCGTGAGACCCAGTACTTC.

The chain links TRBV5-4 to TRBJ2-5, with D uncertain. Germline lookup yields CDR1 SGHNT and CDR2 YYREEE (reference sequence). The CDR3 is 15 amino acids. Trimming took off 2 bases at V and 4 bases at J, with 15 bases between the two ends. This CDR3 is CASSFEARLVETQYF. The DNA of the CDR3 is TGTGCCAGCAGCTTCGAGGCGAGGTTGGTAGAGACCCAGTACTTC.

The chain combines TRBV11-2 with TRBJ2-7, with TRBD1 matching 9 bases. The CDR3 spans 16 residues. Germline V gene sequence: CDR1 SGHAT, CDR2 FQNNGV. Trimming took 3 bases from V and 3 from J; bases not matched to a gene: 9. The CDR3 is CASSLSGTGYVYEQYF. CDR3 nucleotides: TGTGCCAGCAGCTTGAGCGGGACAGGGTACGTCTACGAGCAGTACTTC.

This clone has a handful of counts. J is TRBJ1-5 and V is TRBV6-6; a possible D gene is TRBD1 (6 bases). V shed 11 bases and J shed 7 bases, with 15 bases lying between them. The CDR3 runs 12 residues. Germline lookup yields CDR1 MNHNY and CDR2 SVGAGI (reference sequence). Here the CDR3 reads CAGNREGQPQHF. Here the CDR3 DNA reads TGTGCCGGAAACAGGGAAGGCCAGCCCCAGCATTTT.

CDR3 DNA: TGTGCCAGTAAAGAGACGCCCAGCTCCTACGAGCAGTACTTC. It yields the protein CASKETPSSYEQYF. The chain recombines TRBV19 with TRBJ2-7, with D hard to call. V gave up 7 bases and J gave up 0 bases, with 13 bases separating them. This CDR3 is 14 amino acids long. From germline, CDR1 is LNHDA and CDR2 SQIVND (reference sequence).

This clone was found a few times. The chain carries TRBV15 and TRBJ1-6; the D is unclear. Germline V gene sequence: CDR1 LNHNV, CDR2 YYDKDF (reference sequence). With 2 bases removed from V and 10 bases from J, the gap between germline ends came to 15 bases. The CDR3 length is 15 residues. The CDR3 DNA reads TGTGCCACCAGCAGATCTTGGGTTGGCGGGTCACCCCTCCACTTT. This gives the protein CATSRSWVGGSPLHF.

This chain links TRBV27 with TRBJ1-2, with D possibly matching TRBD1 (5 bases). Germline loops: CDR1 MNHEY, CDR2 SMNVEV (reference sequence). V was cut by 5 bases and J by 4 bases, with 20 bases left in between. The CDR3 sequence is 16 residues long. In DNA, the CDR3 is TGTGCCAGCAGTCCGCGGAATGGGGTCGGGGGCTATGGCTACACCTTC. Translation gives CASSPRNGVGGYGYTF.

The J gene is TRBJ2-3, the V gene TRBV7-2, with 11 bases lining up with TRBD2. This CDR3 is 18 amino acids long. The V gene end was trimmed by 2 bases and the J gene end by 2 bases; junction bases not matched to a gene: 9. From germline, CDR1 is SGHTA and CDR2 FQGNSA. CDR3 loop: CASSLTVPLAGATDTQYF. The CDR3 DNA sequence: TGTGCCAGCAGCTTAACGGTTCCACTAGCGGGAGCCACAGATACGCAGTATTTT.

J is TRBJ2-7 and V is TRBV5-1; TRBD2 agrees at 15 bases. The CDR3 is 18 residues long. V lost 4 bases and J lost 0; bases outside the gene matches: 8. The germline gives CDR1 SGHRS, CDR2 YFSETQ. CDR3 in amino acids: CASSPGLAGGPLSYEQYF. CDR3 DNA sequence: TGCGCCAGCAGCCCAGGACTAGCGGGGGGGCCACTCTCCTACGAGCAGTACTTC. Full variable domain (remainder filled in from reference TRBV5-1 and TRBJ2-7): KAGVTQTPRYLIKTRGQQVTLSCSPISGHRSVSWYQQTPGQGLQFLFEYFSETQRNKGNFPGRFSGRQFSNSRSEMNVSTLELGDSALYLCASSPGLAGGPLSYEQYFGPGTRLTVT.